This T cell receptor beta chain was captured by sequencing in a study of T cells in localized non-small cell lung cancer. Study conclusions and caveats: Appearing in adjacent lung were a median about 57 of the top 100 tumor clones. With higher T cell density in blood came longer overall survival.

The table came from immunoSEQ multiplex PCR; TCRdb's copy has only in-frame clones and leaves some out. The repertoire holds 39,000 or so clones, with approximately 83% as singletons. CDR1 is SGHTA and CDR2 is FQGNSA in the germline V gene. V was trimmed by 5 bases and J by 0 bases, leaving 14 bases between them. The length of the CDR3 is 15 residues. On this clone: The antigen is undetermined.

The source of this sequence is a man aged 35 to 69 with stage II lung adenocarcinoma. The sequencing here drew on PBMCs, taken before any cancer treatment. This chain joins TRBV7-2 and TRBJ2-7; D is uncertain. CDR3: CASSLWTSSSYEQYF. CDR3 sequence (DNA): TGTGCCAGCAGCCTTTGGACCTCAAGCTCCTACGAGCAGTACTTC. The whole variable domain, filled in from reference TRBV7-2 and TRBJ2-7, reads GAGVSQSPSNKVTEKGKDVELRCDPISGHTALYWYRQSLGQGLEFLIYFQGNSAPDKSGLPSDRFSAERTGGSVSTLTIQRTQQEDSAVYLCASSLWTSSSYEQYFGPGTRLTVT.